A single sample is the source of the 2 T cell receptor beta chains below, sequenced in a study of T-cell reconstitution after alpha-beta-depleted transplantation in children. The TCRbeta library was prepared with unique molecular identifiers. One entry per CDR3 protein, called by TCRdb with MiXCR from the PCR reads. In the table there are approximately 520,000 distinct CDR3 sequences, 32% of which are singletons. Sequences were derived from PBMCs from the stem cell graft donor, sampled from the stem cell graft. The receptors were sampled from a human donor who donated a stem cell graft to a child with aplastic anemia.

In this sample, this clonotype turned up a few times. This chain links TRBV5-1 with TRBJ1-2; 9 bases are shared with TRBD1. The V gene's germline CDR1 is SGHRS and CDR2 YFSETQ. The J segment lost 6 bases and the V segment lost 4 bases, leaving 7 bases of the junction unmatched. This CDR3 contains 14 residues. This CDR3 is CASSETGGANGYTF. The CDR3 bases are TGCGCCAGCAGCGAAACAGGGGGCGCGAATGGCTACACCTTC.

This chain uses TRBV20-1 with TRBJ2-7; the D is unclear. Looked up from germline, CDR1 is DFQATT and CDR2 is SNEGSKA (reference sequence). Trimming removed 3 bases from V and 3 bases from J, with 6 bases in between. The CDR3 loop spans 11 amino acids. The CDR3 here is CSASGDYEQYV. Here the CDR3 DNA reads TGCAGTGCTAGTGGGGACTACGAGCAGTACGTC.